This is a list of T cell receptor beta chains from one sample in a study of OX40 agonist ivuxolimab in advanced cancers. Libraries were prepared by immunoSEQ multiplex PCR; TCRdb keeps only in-frame clonotypes and omits some of them. This sample has 34,000 or so clones, with 70% to 80% found just once. Material: CD4+ or CD8+ T cells sorted from blood, obtained in a trial of the OX40 agonist ivuxolimab. The receptors were gathered from an adult with an advanced solid tumor such as melanoma, head and neck, liver or kidney cancer. Each CDR3 is given with its conserved first and last residue. Fields, in order: J gene, clone size, D gene, V gene, CDR3 protein, CDR3 DNA. A D gene is named only where the DNA matches it firmly. Size is stated for part of the rows, as once, few or many counts, or as a class when the clone is expanded.

J gene: TRBJ1-5; clone size: NA; D gene: TRBD1; V gene: TRBV18; CDR3 protein: CASSPGQGAVYQPQHF; CDR3 DNA: TGTGCCAGCTCACCCGGACAGGGGGCAGTTTATCAGCCCCAGCATTTT
J gene: TRBJ2-7; clone size: NA; D gene: TRBD1; V gene: TRBV20-1; CDR3 protein: CSRFSGTGSLF; CDR3 DNA: TGCAGTCGATTCTCCGGGACAGGGAGTCTTTTC
J gene: TRBJ1-2; clone size: NA; D gene: NA; V gene: TRBV6-6; CDR3 protein: CASRETVANYGYTF; CDR3 DNA: TGTGCCAGCAGGGAGACGGTAGCTAACTATGGCTACACCTTC
J gene: TRBJ1-1; clone size: NA; D gene: NA; V gene: TRBV7-9; CDR3 protein: CASSLGGQAFF; CDR3 DNA: TGTGCCAGCAGCTTAGGGGGCCAAGCTTTCTTT
J gene: TRBJ1-1; clone size: NA; D gene: NA; V gene: TRBV6-5; CDR3 protein: CASSYSGVGTEAFF; CDR3 DNA: TGTGCCAGCAGTTACTCAGGGGTTGGCACTGAAGCTTTCTTT
J gene: TRBJ2-7; clone size: once; D gene: NA; V gene: TRBV14; CDR3 protein: CASSQDTAERRAF; CDR3 DNA: TGTGCCAGCAGCCAAGATACGGCAGAACGAAGGGCCTTC
J gene: TRBJ2-7; clone size: few; D gene: NA; V gene: TRBV15; CDR3 protein: CATSRSDSYEQYF; CDR3 DNA: TGTGCCACCAGCAGATCCGACAGCTACGAGCAGTACTTC
J gene: TRBJ1-2; clone size: NA; D gene: TRBD1; V gene: TRBV14; CDR3 protein: CASSQRGRRTGVLGYTF; CDR3 DNA: TGTGCCAGCAGCCAAAGGGGTCGGAGGACAGGGGTTTTGGGCTACACCTTC
J gene: TRBJ1-2; clone size: NA; D gene: NA; V gene: TRBV2; CDR3 protein: CASINRMSYGYTF; CDR3 DNA: TGTGCCAGCATTAACAGGATGAGCTATGGCTACACCTTC
J gene: TRBJ1-1; clone size: NA; D gene: NA; V gene: TRBV5-4; CDR3 protein: CASTISWGDDEAFF; CDR3 DNA: TGTGCCAGCACCATCTCTTGGGGCGACGATGAAGCTTTCTTT
J gene: TRBJ2-5; clone size: NA; D gene: TRBD1; V gene: TRBV7-7; CDR3 protein: CASSSNRGQETQYF; CDR3 DNA: TGTGCCAGCAGCTCCAACAGGGGTCAAGAGACCCAGTACTTC
J gene: TRBJ2-1; clone size: NA; D gene: NA; V gene: TRBV9; CDR3 protein: CASSRTREQFF; CDR3 DNA: TGTGCCAGCAGTCGTACGCGGGAGCAGTTCTTC
J gene: TRBJ2-1; clone size: NA; D gene: TRBD2; V gene: TRBV28; CDR3 protein: CASSLPGGPNEQFF; CDR3 DNA: TGTGCCAGCAGTTTACCGGGGGGGCCCAATGAGCAGTTCTTC
J gene: TRBJ1-1; clone size: NA; D gene: NA; V gene: TRBV10-3; CDR3 protein: CAISERGNTEAFF; CDR3 DNA: TGTGCCATCAGTGAGCGGGGGAACACTGAAGCTTTCTTT
J gene: TRBJ1-2; clone size: NA; D gene: NA; V gene: TRBV6-1; CDR3 protein: CASRSMFYGYTF; CDR3 DNA: TGTGCCAGCAGATCTATGTTCTATGGCTACACCTTC
J gene: TRBJ1-1; clone size: few; D gene: NA; V gene: TRBV20-1; CDR3 protein: CSATHTEAFF; CDR3 DNA: TGCAGTGCTACCCACACTGAAGCTTTCTTT
J gene: TRBJ2-3; clone size: NA; D gene: TRBD1; V gene: TRBV5-4; CDR3 protein: CASSRDRPDTQYF; CDR3 DNA: TGTGCCAGCAGCAGGGACAGGCCAGATACGCAGTATTTT
J gene: TRBJ2-5; clone size: NA; D gene: NA; V gene: TRBV2; CDR3 protein: CASNPDGKGKETQYF; CDR3 DNA: TGTGCCAGCAACCCGGACGGGAAGGGGAAGGAGACCCAGTACTTC
J gene: TRBJ2-7; clone size: NA; D gene: NA; V gene: TRBV25-1; CDR3 protein: CASSGGLQPYEQYF; CDR3 DNA: TGTGCCAGCAGTGGAGGTCTGCAACCCTACGAGCAGTACTTC
J gene: TRBJ1-1; clone size: NA; D gene: NA; V gene: TRBV7-3; CDR3 protein: CASSFGWGNTEAFF; CDR3 DNA: TGTGCCAGCAGCTTTGGATGGGGGAACACTGAAGCTTTCTTT
J gene: TRBJ1-2; clone size: NA; D gene: TRBD1; V gene: TRBV5-1; CDR3 protein: CASSSDEAGGYDYGYTF; CDR3 DNA: TGCGCCAGCAGCTCAGACGAGGCAGGGGGGTACGACTATGGCTACACCTTC
J gene: TRBJ2-7; clone size: NA; D gene: NA; V gene: TRBV10-3; CDR3 protein: CAISESGRLQGSYEQYF; CDR3 DNA: TGTGCCATCAGTGAGTCGGGGCGTCTTCAGGGAAGCTACGAGCAGTACTTC
J gene: TRBJ1-2; clone size: NA; D gene: TRBD1; V gene: TRBV5-1; CDR3 protein: CASSLGQGTYGYTF; CDR3 DNA: TGCGCCAGCAGCTTGGGACAGGGGACCTATGGCTACACCTTC
J gene: TRBJ2-7; clone size: NA; D gene: TRBD2; V gene: TRBV6-5; CDR3 protein: CASSRRTSSGEQYF; CDR3 DNA: TGTGCCAGCAGTCGACGGACTAGTTCCGGCGAGCAGTACTTC
J gene: TRBJ2-2; clone size: NA; D gene: NA; V gene: TRBV5-1; CDR3 protein: CASKNTGNSNTGELFF; CDR3 DNA: TGCGCCAGCAAGAATACAGGGAATTCGAACACCGGGGAGCTGTTTTTT
J gene: TRBJ2-3; clone size: NA; D gene: NA; V gene: TRBV12-2; CDR3 protein: CASRLARERGEDTQYF; CDR3 DNA: TGTGCAAGTCGCTTAGCGCGGGAAAGGGGTGAAGATACGCAGTATTTT
J gene: TRBJ1-2; clone size: few; D gene: NA; V gene: TRBV5-5; CDR3 protein: CASSQTPIRGEVGYTF; CDR3 DNA: TGTGCCAGCAGCCAAACCCCCATACGTGGAGAGGTTGGCTACACCTTC
J gene: TRBJ1-4; clone size: NA; D gene: NA; V gene: TRBV4-1; CDR3 protein: CASSQALGDNEKLFF; CDR3 DNA: TGCGCCAGCAGCCAAGCGTTGGGGGATAATGAAAAACTGTTTTTT
J gene: TRBJ2-7; clone size: NA; D gene: NA; V gene: TRBV5-6; CDR3 protein: CASSVRASYEQYF; CDR3 DNA: TGTGCCAGCAGCGTACGCGCCTCCTACGAGCAGTACTTC
J gene: TRBJ1-5; clone size: NA; D gene: NA; V gene: TRBV12-5; CDR3 protein: CASGFVGQPQHF; CDR3 DNA: TGTGCTAGTGGATTCGTCGGTCAGCCCCAGCATTTT
J gene: TRBJ1-2; clone size: NA; D gene: NA; V gene: TRBV18; CDR3 protein: CASSPDGQFYGYTF; CDR3 DNA: TGTGCCAGCTCACCAGACGGACAGTTCTATGGCTACACCTTC
J gene: TRBJ2-7; clone size: NA; D gene: NA; V gene: TRBV28; CDR3 protein: CASSLNPYEQYF; CDR3 DNA: TGTGCCAGCAGTTTGAATCCCTACGAGCAGTACTTC
J gene: TRBJ2-1; clone size: few; D gene: NA; V gene: TRBV12-5; CDR3 protein: CASAPRTGHEQFF; CDR3 DNA: TGTGCTAGTGCCCCGAGGACTGGTCATGAGCAGTTCTTC
J gene: TRBJ1-2; clone size: NA; D gene: NA; V gene: TRBV9; CDR3 protein: CASSITRDGKGYTF; CDR3 DNA: TGTGCCAGCAGCATTACCAGGGACGGGAAAGGCTACACCTTC
J gene: TRBJ1-1; clone size: NA; D gene: NA; V gene: TRBV9; CDR3 protein: CASSPQILNTEAFF; CDR3 DNA: TGTGCCAGCAGCCCCCAGATTCTGAACACTGAAGCTTTCTTT
J gene: TRBJ2-1; clone size: NA; D gene: NA; V gene: TRBV20-1; CDR3 protein: CSAVLVGEQFF; CDR3 DNA: TGCAGTGCAGTTCTGGTAGGTGAGCAGTTCTTC
J gene: TRBJ1-6; clone size: once; D gene: NA; V gene: TRBV5-6; CDR3 protein: CASSFFGNDNSPLHF; CDR3 DNA: TGTGCCAGCAGCTTCTTTGGTAACGATAATTCACCCCTCCACTTT
J gene: TRBJ1-6; clone size: NA; D gene: NA; V gene: TRBV2; CDR3 protein: CASSAGINSYNSPLHF; CDR3 DNA: TGTGCCAGCAGTGCCGGAATCAACTCCTATAATTCACCCCTCCACTTT
J gene: TRBJ2-2; clone size: NA; D gene: NA; V gene: TRBV19; CDR3 protein: CASTQGPSTGELFF; CDR3 DNA: TGTGCCAGTACCCAGGGCCCCTCGACCGGGGAGCTGTTTTTT
J gene: TRBJ2-5; clone size: NA; D gene: TRBD2; V gene: TRBV7-3; CDR3 protein: CASSLTGLAGWETQYF; CDR3 DNA: TGTGCCAGCAGCTTAACCGGACTAGCGGGGTGGGAGACCCAGTACTTC
J gene: TRBJ1-1; clone size: NA; D gene: TRBD1; V gene: TRBV11-3; CDR3 protein: CASSLGQGLAFF; CDR3 DNA: TGTGCCAGCAGCTTAGGACAGGGACTGGCTTTCTTT
J gene: TRBJ2-7; clone size: NA; D gene: NA; V gene: TRBV10-3; CDR3 protein: CAISDPGLGAYEQYF; CDR3 DNA: TGTGCCATCAGTGACCCGGGACTTGGGGCCTACGAGCAGTACTTC
J gene: TRBJ2-1; clone size: NA; D gene: NA; V gene: TRBV5-6; CDR3 protein: CAIGRNSYNEQFF; CDR3 DNA: TGTGCCATAGGACGGAACTCCTACAATGAGCAGTTCTTC
J gene: TRBJ1-5; clone size: NA; D gene: NA; V gene: TRBV6-6; CDR3 protein: CASSYIQSDQPQHF; CDR3 DNA: TGTGCCAGCAGTTACATCCAGTCAGATCAGCCCCAGCATTTT
J gene: TRBJ1-1; clone size: few; D gene: TRBD1; V gene: TRBV5-6; CDR3 protein: CASSLTIGQGATEAFF; CDR3 DNA: TGTGCCAGCAGCTTGACAATTGGACAGGGGGCGACTGAAGCTTTCTTT
J gene: TRBJ2-2; clone size: NA; D gene: NA; V gene: TRBV21-1; CDR3 protein: CASSPPSGQGGTGELFF; CDR3 DNA: TGTGCCAGCAGCCCCCCGAGTGGACAGGGGGGCACCGGGGAGCTGTTTTTT
J gene: TRBJ1-6; clone size: NA; D gene: NA; V gene: TRBV10-3; CDR3 protein: CAISEGIDSYNSPLHF; CDR3 DNA: TGTGCCATCAGTGAGGGCATTGACTCCTATAATTCACCCCTCCACTTT
J gene: TRBJ2-5; clone size: once; D gene: NA; V gene: TRBV18; CDR3 protein: CASSPYQETQYF; CDR3 DNA: TGTGCCAGCTCACCCTACCAAGAGACCCAGTACTTC
J gene: TRBJ1-1; clone size: NA; D gene: NA; V gene: TRBV29-1; CDR3 protein: CSTYREGTEAFF; CDR3 DNA: TGCAGCACTTACAGGGAAGGAACTGAAGCTTTCTTT
J gene: TRBJ1-2; clone size: NA; D gene: NA; V gene: TRBV7-9; CDR3 protein: CASSRPPLNYGYTF; CDR3 DNA: TGTGCCAGCAGTCGACCCCCGCTAAACTATGGCTACACCTTC
J gene: TRBJ2-1; clone size: NA; D gene: NA; V gene: TRBV27; CDR3 protein: CASSLWGEHEQFF; CDR3 DNA: TGTGCCAGCAGTTTATGGGGGGAGCATGAGCAGTTCTTC
J gene: TRBJ2-2; clone size: NA; D gene: NA; V gene: TRBV5-4; CDR3 protein: CASSLEQIGTGELFF; CDR3 DNA: TGTGCCAGCAGCTTGGAGCAGATAGGGACCGGGGAGCTGTTTTTT
J gene: TRBJ1-1; clone size: NA; D gene: TRBD1; V gene: TRBV14; CDR3 protein: CASRRRDRGRAFF; CDR3 DNA: TGTGCCAGCAGACGACGGGACAGGGGGCGAGCTTTCTTT
J gene: TRBJ1-1; clone size: once; D gene: NA; V gene: TRBV4-1; CDR3 protein: CASSQDRGTNTEAFF; CDR3 DNA: TGCGCCAGCAGCCAAGATCGTGGCACAAACACTGAAGCTTTCTTT
J gene: TRBJ1-2; clone size: NA; D gene: NA; V gene: TRBV10-3; CDR3 protein: CAISGGDNSGSSNYGYTF; CDR3 DNA: TGTGCCATCAGTGGGGGGGACAATTCAGGGTCTTCTAACTATGGCTACACCTTC
J gene: TRBJ1-5; clone size: few; D gene: TRBD1; V gene: TRBV6-1; CDR3 protein: CASSWTGGNQPQHF; CDR3 DNA: TGTGCCAGCAGTTGGACAGGGGGCAATCAGCCCCAGCATTTT
J gene: TRBJ1-1; clone size: NA; D gene: NA; V gene: TRBV27; CDR3 protein: CASSFWQGKRTEAFF; CDR3 DNA: TGTGCCAGCAGTTTTTGGCAGGGTAAAAGGACTGAAGCTTTCTTT
J gene: TRBJ2-2; clone size: NA; D gene: NA; V gene: TRBV5-1; CDR3 protein: CASSFPGTNTGELFF; CDR3 DNA: TGCGCCAGCAGCTTTCCCGGGACGAACACCGGGGAGCTGTTTTTT
J gene: TRBJ1-1; clone size: NA; D gene: NA; V gene: TRBV19; CDR3 protein: CASSIFQSEAFF; CDR3 DNA: TGTGCCAGTAGTATTTTCCAATCTGAAGCTTTCTTT
J gene: TRBJ2-7; clone size: NA; D gene: NA; V gene: TRBV25-1; CDR3 protein: CASTGNSYEQYF; CDR3 DNA: TGTGCCAGTACAGGTAACTCCTACGAGCAGTACTTC